What follows are 2 T cell receptor beta chains derived from one specimen sequenced in a study of T cell repertoires in cytomegalovirus infection (dated by TCRdb to the late 2010s). The instrument was an Illumina HiSeq 1500. TCRdb applied fastp at Q25 and MiXCR to the public reads, then kept only in-frame beta chains. One record per CDR3 amino acid sequence lists the most common genes and DNA. Here the sample has approximately 770,000 distinct CDR3 sequences; 25% to 35% occur a single time. Jointly, the top ten make up approximately 14% of the sample. These receptors have no identified antigens. The meaning of the sample's treatment or condition label: in vitro stimulation with specific CMV peptide epitopes to enrich CMV-specific T cells. The starting material was cultured CD8+ T cells from PBMCs, obtained from culture after CMV antigen stimulation. The receptor set was obtained from a human donor in good health (CMV status not recorded). Some clones in this sample may be carry-over from other donors' samples.

The rearrangement links TRBV29-1 to TRBJ2-5; D is unclear. The CDR3 totals 10 residues. The ends were cut back, 6 bases at V and 2 bases at J, with 4 bases in the middle. Germline V gene sequence: CDR1 SQVTM, CDR2 ANQGSEA. CDR3 in DNA: TGCAGCGTCCTGCAAGAGACCCAGTACTTC. Amino acids: CSVLQETQYF.

Turning to this clonotype: A read error may be the cause here, since a much bigger clone is one base away. The chain is built from TRBV6-5 and TRBJ2-1; no clear D. Trimming took 6 bases from V and 0 from J, leaving 9 bases between them. Germline CDR1 is MNHEY and CDR2 is SVGAGI. This CDR3 spans 14 amino acids. Written as DNA, the CDR3 is TGTGCCAGCAGCTTCGACATCTCCTACAATGAGCAGTTCTTC. Translated: CASSFDISYNEQFF.